The 13 T cell receptor beta chains listed next were all sequenced from one sample in a study of response to subunit inactivated influenza vaccine. TCRdb reprocessed the RT-PCR reads with MiXCR, giving one entry per CDR3 protein. The repertoire has 280,000 or so distinct CDR3 sequences, roughly a fifth of them found once; the top ten carry approximately 10%. The sample consisted of PBMCs from blood, taken less than 22 months after vaccination. These receptors originate from a man aged 50-75 years who received an inactivated influenza vaccine.

The J gene is TRBJ2-2, the V gene TRBV5-1, with 9 bases lining up with TRBD1. The length of the CDR3 is 16 residues. Germline loops: CDR1 SGHRS, CDR2 YFSETQ. V shed 0 bases and J 5 bases; nucleotides not matched to a gene: 5. The chain's CDR3 is CASSLEGTGWTGELFF. Here the CDR3 DNA reads TGCGCCAGCAGCTTGGAGGGGACAGGGTGGACCGGGGAGCTGTTTTTT. Full variable domain (missing parts from reference TRBV5-1 and TRBJ2-2): KAGVTQTPRYLIKTRGQQVTLSCSPISGHRSVSWYQQTPGQGLQFLFEYFSETQRNKGNFPGRFSGRQFSNSRSEMNVSTLELGDSALYLCASSLEGTGWTGELFFGEGSRLTVL.

The sample holds many counts of this clonotype. The rearrangement links TRBV7-9 to TRBJ1-4, with 7 nucleotides matching TRBD1. J was trimmed by 2 bases and V by 2 bases; bases with no gene match: 8. There are 17 residues in the CDR3. Per germline, CDR1 SEHNR and CDR2 FQNEAQ (reference sequence). The CDR3 region has the DNA TGTGCCAGCAGCTTATCGACAGGGTCTTCGACTAATGAAAAACTGTTTTTT. Translated: CASSLSTGSSTNEKLFF. Combining the CDR3 with reference TRBV7-9 and TRBJ1-4 gives the whole variable domain DTGVSQNPRHKITKRGQNVTFRCDPISEHNRLYWYRQTLGQGPEFLTYFQNEAQLEKSRLLSDRFSAERPKGSFSTLEIQRTEQGDSAMYLCASSLSTGSSTNEKLFFGSGTQLSVL.

This clonotype was counted ten times or more. The chain joins TRBV10-3 to TRBJ1-6; D is uncertain. Trimming pared 3 bases from V and 5 bases from J, leaving 8 bases between. The CDR3 spans 14 residues. CDR1 and CDR2 (germline): ENHRY, SYGVKD. In DNA, the CDR3 is TGTGCCATCAGTGAAGGTGCCAATAATTCACCCCTCCACTTT. Amino acids: CAISEGANNSPLHF.

This clonotype was detected only a few times. The chain links TRBV30 to TRBJ2-2; 7 bases fit TRBD2. CDR3 size: 14 residues. The germline V gene encodes CDR1 GTSNPN and CDR2 SVGIG (reference sequence). V shed 3 bases, J shed 0 bases, and the junction held 1 base outside the gene matches. The CDR3 reads CAWRGGANTGELFF. The CDR3 coding sequence is TGTGCCTGGAGGGGGGGGGCGAACACCGGGGAGCTGTTTTTT.

Concerning this clonotype: The junction shows a germline mismatch at one end, possibly a read error. V usage is TRBV6-1 and J usage is TRBJ2-6; unclear D gene. The germline gives CDR1 MNHNS, CDR2 SASEGT. This CDR3 has 13 residues. Here the CDR3 reads CASSPAGTNVLTF. The CDR3 DNA sequence: TGTGCCAGCAGTCCAGCTGGGACCAACGTCCTGACTTTC.

The table lists this clonotype with a few counts. V is TRBV27 and J is TRBJ1-4, with D possibly being TRBD1 (5 bases). The length of the CDR3 is 17 residues. The V gene lost 5 bases and the J gene lost 7 bases, with 23 bases spanning the gap. Germline values: CDR1 MNHEY, CDR2 SMNVEV (reference sequence). CDR3 in amino acids: CASSPGGWAGRVEKLFF. The DNA of the CDR3 is TGTGCCAGCAGTCCCGGAGGTTGGGCAGGGAGGGTTGAAAAACTGTTTTTT. Drawing the rest from reference TRBV27 and TRBJ1-4, the complete variable domain is EAQVTQNPRYLITVTGKKLTVTCSQNMNHEYMSWYRQDPGLGLRQIYYSMNVEVTDKGDVPEGYKVSRKEKRNFPLILESPSPNQTSLYFCASSPGGWAGRVEKLFFGSGTQLSVL.

This chain connects TRBV6-1 to TRBJ1-4, with a weak D call TRBD1 (5 bases). V was trimmed by 5 bases and J by 4 bases, leaving 11 bases between them. The CDR3 has 14 amino acids. Per the germline V gene, CDR1 is MNHNS and CDR2 is SASEGT. DNA of the CDR3: TGTGCCAGCAGTACCGGGGCCCTTAATGAAAAACTGTTTTTT. This codes for CASSTGALNEKLFF.

A few counts support this clonotype. The conserved final phenylalanine or tryptophan is absent from the CDR3, which likely points to a read error. The limits of the CDR3 on the DNA are not certain, so only TCRdb's listed CDR3 is given. The gene calls are TRBV6-1 and TRBJ1-2; the D segment call TRBD1 is taken from the table without a DNA check. Counting both end residues, the CDR3 totals 11 amino acids. The V gene's germline CDR1 is MNHNS and CDR2 SASEGT. The CDR3 loop reads CASSRRAVSNL.

V is TRBV25-1 and J is TRBJ2-5; D ambiguous. The V end lost 0 bases, the J end lost 3 bases, and 11 bases lay between the germline ends. The CDR3 loop spans 15 amino acids. Germline CDR1 reads MGHDK; CDR2 reads SYGVNS. CDR3 nucleotide sequence: TGTGCCAGCAGTGAATATACGGGCGGAGAAGAGACCCAGTACTTC. Translated, it gives CASSEYTGGEETQYF.

V and J are TRBV5-4 and TRBJ1-1; D is possibly TRBD1 (6 bases). Trimming shortened V by 2 bases and J by 3 bases, and 11 bases separated the two germline ends. From germline, CDR1 is SGHNT and CDR2 YYREEE (reference sequence). CDR3 length: 14 residues. The CDR3 nucleotides read TGTGCCAGCAGCTTCGTGGGGGCGGACACTGAAGCTTTCTTT. Its translation is CASSFVGADTEAFF.

The chain uses TRBV5-1 and TRBJ2-7, with no clear D. CDR3 length equals 14 residues. Per the germline V gene, CDR1 is SGHRS and CDR2 is YFSETQ. V lost 5 bases, J lost 2 bases, and 14 bases lay in between. CDR3 amino acids: CASRAGFPPYEQYF. The CDR3 bases are TGCGCCAGCAGAGCAGGATTTCCCCCCTACGAGCAGTACTTC.

The chain combines TRBV4-3 with TRBJ2-7; D not certain. The V end lost 0 bases, the J end lost 6 bases, and 9 bases lay between the germline ends. From germline, CDR1 is LGHNA and CDR2 YSLEER. The CDR3 loop spans 13 amino acids. The CDR3 region has the DNA TGCGCCAGCAGCCAAGATGTAAGGTCCGAGCAGTACTTC. Translating gives CASSQDVRSEQYF.

V usage is TRBV5-1 and J usage is TRBJ2-7, with D hard to call. Trimming took 4 bases from V and 5 from J, leaving 16 bases between them. From germline, CDR1 is SGHRS and CDR2 YFSETQ. The CDR3 is 14 residues long. The CDR3 region has the DNA TGCGCCAGCAGCCCACTTAAACCCAGCCACGAGCAGTACTTC. Its translation: CASSPLKPSHEQYF.